A selection of T cell receptor beta chains follows, all from one sample in a study of CD8 T cells in Susac syndrome. From the immunoSEQ multiplex PCR reads, TCRdb called clonotypes with MiXCR, one entry per CDR3 protein. The table has over 150,000 distinct CDR3 sequences, approximately 93% seen once; the top ten hold around 0.09%. Sequencing was carried out using CD4+ T cells from PBMCs. The receptors were gathered from a human donor with multiple sclerosis. Each CDR3 is given with its conserved first and last residue. D genes are given only for firm matches. Size is omitted from some rows. Given values are once, few, many or a class for expanded clones.

clone_size | j_call | d_call | v_call | cdr3_nt | cdr3_aa
. | TRBJ2-5 | . | TRBV20-1 | TGCAGTGCTAGAGATTTGGGGTTAGAGACCCAGTACTTC | CSARDLGLETQYF
. | TRBJ2-3 | TRBD2 | TRBV7-3 | TGTGCCAGCAGCTTTAGCGGGGTTAGCACAGATACGCAGTATTTT | CASSFSGVSTDTQYF
. | TRBJ1-1 | . | TRBV7-2 | TGTGCCAGCAGCTTTAATACGCCTAACACTGAAGCTTTCTTT | CASSFNTPNTEAFF
few | TRBJ1-5 | . | TRBV12-3/TRBV12-4 | TGTGCCAGCAGTTTGGGGGGTAGCAATCAGCCCCAGCATTTT | CASSLGGSNQPQHF
. | TRBJ2-7 | . | TRBV25-1 | TGTGCCAGCAGTTCCCAGGACGGGTACTCGTACGAGCAGTACTTC | CASSSQDGYSYEQYF
. | TRBJ2-1 | . | TRBV20-1 | TGCAGTGCTAGGGCCCGGGGACACTCCTCCTACAATGAGCAGTTCTTC | CSARARGHSSYNEQFF
few | TRBJ2-7 | . | TRBV15 | TGTGCCACCAGCAGAGATCGTAGGGAGCAGTACTTC | CATSRDRREQYF
. | TRBJ1-2 | . | TRBV7-9 | TGTGCCAGCAGCTTAGCCATGGGATCAGGGGACGTCTATGGCTACACCTTC | CASSLAMGSGDVYGYTF
. | TRBJ2-3 | TRBD2 | TRBV29-1 | TGCAGCGTTAAACGGACTAGCGGGAGTGGAGATACGCAGTATTTT | CSVKRTSGSGDTQYF
. | TRBJ2-5 | . | TRBV7-3 | TGTGCCAGCAGCCCCATGGGGCGAGTCGGCCAAGAGACCCAGTACTTC | CASSPMGRVGQETQYF
. | TRBJ2-5 | . | TRBV9 | TGTGCCAGCAGCGTAGGTGGATTAGCTACGGGTCCAGAGACCCAGTACTTC | CASSVGGLATGPETQYF
. | TRBJ1-5 | TRBD1 | TRBV5-8 | TGTGCCAGCAGCTTGGCCAGGGGGCCTAATCAGCCCCAGCATTTT | CASSLARGPNQPQHF
. | TRBJ2-5 | TRBD2 | TRBV20-1 | TGCAGTGCTTCCAGCGGGAGGGGAGAAGAGACCCAGTACTTC | CSASSGRGEETQYF
. | TRBJ2-7 | TRBD1 | TRBV5-1 | TGCGCCAGCAGCGCCGCCGGGACAGGGGGTGAGCAGTACTTC | CASSAAGTGGEQYF
. | TRBJ2-5 | TRBD2 | TRBV20-1 | TGCAGTGGGGGGACTAGGCAGACCCAGTACTTC | CSGGTRQTQYF
once | TRBJ2-5 | . | TRBV20-1 | TGCAGTGCTATTACGTGGGGGACCCAGTACTTC | CSAITWGTQYF
. | TRBJ2-5 | TRBD1 | TRBV24-1 | TGTGCCACCAGTGATGGCAGGGGGCTTCAAGAGACCCAGTACTTC | CATSDGRGLQETQYF
. | TRBJ1-5 | TRBD1 | TRBV4-2 | TGTGCCAGCAGCCATGACCGGGACAGAGGGCAGCCCCAGCATTTT | CASSHDRDRGQPQHF
. | TRBJ1-2 | . | TRBV24-1 | TGTGCCACCAGCGAAGAGGGCGCCGGCTATGGCTACACCTTC | CATSEEGAGYGYTF
. | TRBJ2-5 | TRBD2 | TRBV3-1 | TGTGCCAGCAGCCAGGCGGGAGGGGAGACCCAGTACTTC | CASSQAGGETQYF
few | TRBJ2-1 | . | TRBV6-2/TRBV6-3 | TGTGCCAGCAGTTTGGACTATTACAATGAGCAGTTCTTC | CASSLDYYNEQFF
. | TRBJ2-7 | TRBD1 | TRBV7-2 | TGTGCCAGCAGCTTAGGGACAGGCGGTAAGCAGTACTTC | CASSLGTGGKQYF
. | TRBJ2-7 | TRBD2 | TRBV6-5 | TGTGCCAGCAGTTACTCCCTAGCGGGCTCCTACGAGCAGTACTTC | CASSYSLAGSYEQYF
. | TRBJ1-2 | . | TRBV5-1 | TGCGCCAGCAGCGCCCTGGGCAGGGTTTATGGCTACACCTTC | CASSALGRVYGYTF
. | TRBJ2-3 | . | TRBV5-6 | TGTGCCAGCAGGAAATACAGGCCCCAAGGAGATACGCAGTATTTT | CASRKYRPQGDTQYF
. | TRBJ2-7 | TRBD2 | TRBV7-2 | TGTGCCAGCAGCGTACCGGGACTAGCCCAGCAGTACTTC | CASSVPGLAQQYF
. | TRBJ1-2 | TRBD1 | TRBV20-1 | TGCAGTGCTAGGACAGGGGGCGGTGGCTACACCTTC | CSARTGGGGYTF
. | TRBJ2-3 | TRBD2 | TRBV10-3 | TGTGCCATCAGTGAGGGGCTAGCGGGGGCACCTAGCACAGATACGCAGTATTTT | CAISEGLAGAPSTDTQYF
once | TRBJ1-5 | TRBD1 | TRBV5-6 | TGTGCCAGCAGCGCTTCAGGGGGCGCGGGCAATCAGCCCCAGCATTTT | CASSASGGAGNQPQHF
. | TRBJ2-7 | . | TRBV12-3/TRBV12-4 | TGTGCCAGCAGCCCCCAGATCCTCTACGAGCAGTACTTC | CASSPQILYEQYF
. | TRBJ1-5 | . | TRBV7-2 | TGTGCCAGCAGCCTCGACGGTGTCCCTTCTCAGCCCCAGCATTTT | CASSLDGVPSQPQHF
. | TRBJ1-1 | . | TRBV27 | TGTGCCAGCAGTTGGACAGTTAATATGAACACTGAAGCTTTCTTT | CASSWTVNMNTEAFF
. | TRBJ2-7 | . | TRBV28 | TGTGCCAGCAGCTCCCCCCGACTAGGGGTGCGGTACGAGCAGTACTTC | CASSSPRLGVRYEQYF
. | TRBJ2-2 | . | TRBV7-2 | TGTGCCAGCAGCTTAGGCCCCTGGGTCTCCACCGGGGAGCTGTTTTTT | CASSLGPWVSTGELFF
. | TRBJ1-5 | . | TRBV28 | TGTGCCAGCAGTTTTACTTCTCTTTACCCAGTGTCATATAGCAATCAGCCCCAGCATTTT | CASSFTSLYPVSYSNQPQHF
. | TRBJ1-1 | . | TRBV29-1 | TGCAGCGAAACCCGACAGATGAACACTGAAGCTTTCTTT | CSETRQMNTEAFF
. | TRBJ1-1 | TRBD1 | TRBV6-5 | TGTGCCAGCAGATTCGGACAGGGGGCAACTGAAGCTTTCTTT | CASRFGQGATEAFF
once | TRBJ1-3 | . | TRBV10-3 | TGTGCCATCAAGGGGGGGAGAGGAAGCTCTGGAAACACCATATATTTT | CAIKGGRGSSGNTIYF
. | TRBJ1-1 | . | TRBV10-3 | TGTGCCATCAGAAGAGAGGGGTTTGAAGCTTTCTTT | CAIRREGFEAFF
once | TRBJ2-1 | . | TRBV27 | TGTGCCAGCAGTCCCTTGGGGGACCGGGGTGAGCAGTTCTTC | CASSPLGDRGEQFF
. | TRBJ2-1 | . | TRBV6-5 | TGTGCCAGCAGGCCAGCACTAGGACGATTCGATGAGCAGTTCTTC | CASRPALGRFDEQFF